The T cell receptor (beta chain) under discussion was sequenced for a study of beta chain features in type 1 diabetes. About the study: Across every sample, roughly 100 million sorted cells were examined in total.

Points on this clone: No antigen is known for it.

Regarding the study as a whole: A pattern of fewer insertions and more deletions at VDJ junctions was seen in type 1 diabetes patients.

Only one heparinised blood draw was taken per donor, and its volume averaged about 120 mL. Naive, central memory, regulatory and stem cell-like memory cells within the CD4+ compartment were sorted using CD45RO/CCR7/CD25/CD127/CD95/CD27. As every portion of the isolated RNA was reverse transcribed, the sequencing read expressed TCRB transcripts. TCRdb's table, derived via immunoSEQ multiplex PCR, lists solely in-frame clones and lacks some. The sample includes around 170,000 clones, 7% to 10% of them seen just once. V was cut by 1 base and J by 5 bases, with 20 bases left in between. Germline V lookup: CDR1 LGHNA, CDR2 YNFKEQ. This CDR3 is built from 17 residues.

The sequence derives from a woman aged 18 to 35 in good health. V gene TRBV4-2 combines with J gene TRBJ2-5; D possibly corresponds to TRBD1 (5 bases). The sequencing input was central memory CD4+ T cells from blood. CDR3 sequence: CASSQGGANLLGETQYF. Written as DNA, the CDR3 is TGTGCCAGCAGCCAAGGTGGGGCTAACCTCCTGGGGGAGACCCAGTACTTC.